Below are 27 T cell receptor beta chains sequenced from a single sample in a study of T-cell memory formation after mild COVID-19. TCRdb analysed the 5' RACE reads with MiXCR anew, one entry per CDR3 protein. The data contain 300,000 to 400,000 distinct CDR3 sequences, about 15% of them seen just once; the ten biggest clones take up about 20%. Source material: PBMCs or a T cell subset sorted from them (not recorded which). These receptors all come from a man aged 18 to 29 who had mild COVID-19 (a few samples of this study predate the infection). Cell type and time point are not known.

This clonotype turned up a few times. The V call is TRBV18, the J call TRBJ2-3; D is perhaps TRBD2 (5 bases). The germline V gene has CDR1 KGHSH and CDR2 LQKENI. The CDR3 loop spans 12 amino acids. V was trimmed by 0 bases and J by 11 bases, leaving 9 bases between them. The CDR3 sequence: CASSPPSAGQYF. The DNA of the CDR3 is TGTGCCAGCTCACCACCCAGCGCGGGGCAGTATTTT.

This clonotype turned up a few times. The V call is TRBV7-9, the J call TRBJ2-1; TRBD1 agrees at 7 bases. Trimming at V came to 5 bases and at J to 3 bases, leaving 7 bases not matched to a gene. This CDR3 has 15 amino acids. Germline-derived CDR1 and CDR2 are SEHNR and FQNEAQ (reference sequence). CDR3 nucleotides: TGTGCCAGCAGCCCGGGACAGCCTCTCTACAATGAGCAGTTCTTC. It specifies CASSPGQPLYNEQFF.

This clonotype was counted only a few times. This chain uses TRBV10-2 with TRBJ1-1, with a tentative D call TRBD1 (5 bases). Germline loops: CDR1 WSHSY, CDR2 SAAADI. The ends were cut back, 3 bases at V and 1 base at J, with 12 bases in the middle. The CDR3 runs to 15 residues. The CDR3 protein is CASSDQGAGNTEAFF. CDR3 DNA sequence: TGCGCCAGCAGTGATCAGGGCGCGGGGAACACTGAAGCTTTCTTT.

The J gene is TRBJ1-1, the V gene TRBV24-1; D unresolved. The CDR3 runs 11 residues. CDR1 KGHDR and CDR2 SFDVKD come from the germline V gene. V lost 8 bases to trimming and J lost 1 base, with 4 bases between them. The CDR3 sequence: CATMGNTEAFF. As DNA, the CDR3 is TGTGCCACCATGGGGAACACTGAAGCTTTCTTT.

The gene calls are TRBV4-3 and TRBJ2-2; either TRBD1 or TRBD2 may fit D (5 bases each). The CDR3 is 14 residues long. The V gene lost 2 bases and the J gene lost 3 bases, with 7 bases spanning the gap. In germline, CDR1 is LGHNA, CDR2 YSLEER. CDR3 nucleotide sequence: TGCGCCAGCAGCCAAATGGGACACACCGGGGAGCTGTTTTTT. Protein: CASSQMGHTGELFF.

CDR3 in DNA: TGCAGTGCTAGAGATTCCGCCACAGGGAGAGAGACCCAGTACTTC. This sequence encodes CSARDSATGRETQYF. V is TRBV20-1 and J is TRBJ2-5, with D possibly TRBD1 on 6 matching bases. This CDR3 region has 15 residues. Trimming took 0 bases from V and 4 from J, leaving 15 bases between them. Germline V gives CDR1 DFQATT, CDR2 SNEGSKA (reference sequence).

The chain has TRBV10-2 and TRBJ2-7; maybe TRBD2 (7 bases). The V end was cut by 4 bases, the J end by 5 bases, with 18 bases between. Germline V gives CDR1 WSHSY, CDR2 SAAADI. There are 15 residues in the CDR3. The chain's CDR3 is CASSVRGGVLDEQYF. CDR3 coding DNA: TGCGCCAGCAGTGTGAGGGGGGGTGTTCTCGACGAGCAGTACTTC.

This clonotype was counted between two and nine times. The V and J genes are TRBV6-6 and TRBJ2-4; tentative D call: TRBD1 (5 bases). The CDR3 has 12 amino acids. V dropped 8 bases and J dropped 5 bases, with 10 bases sitting between them. CDR1 is MNHNY, CDR2 SVGAGI, per germline (reference sequence). The CDR3 coding sequence is TGTGCCAGCGGAAAACAGGAAAACATTCAGTACTTC. Translating gives CASGKQENIQYF.

The J gene is TRBJ2-1, the V gene TRBV7-2; D is possibly TRBD1 (6 bases). The germline gives CDR1 SGHTA, CDR2 FQGNSA. Trimming took off 6 bases at V and 8 bases at J, with 14 bases between the two ends. This CDR3 is 13 amino acids long. CDR3 in amino acids: CASRPAGVDEQFF. The CDR3 DNA is TGTGCCAGCAGGCCAGCAGGGGTGGATGAGCAGTTCTTC. Supplemented by reference TRBV7-2 and TRBJ2-1, the full variable domain reads GAGVSQSPSNKVTEKGKDVELRCDPISGHTALYWYRQSLGQGLEFLIYFQGNSAPDKSGLPSDRFSAERTGGSVSTLTIQRTQQEDSAVYLCASRPAGVDEQFFGPGTRLTVL.

A few counts support this clonotype. The chain employs TRBV6-2 or TRBV6-3 and TRBJ2-7; D possibly matches TRBD1 or TRBD2 (6 bases each). This CDR3 region has 14 residues. Germline V lookup: CDR1 MNHEY, CDR2 SVGEGT. The V end was cut by 2 bases, the J end by 5 bases, with 13 bases between. The CDR3 region is CASSYQRRGNEQYV. The DNA of the CDR3 is TGTGCCAGCAGTTACCAGAGGAGGGGGAACGAGCAGTACGTC.

The chain carries TRBV5-4 and TRBJ2-5, with 8 bases lining up with TRBD1. The germline gives CDR1 SGHNT, CDR2 YYREEE (reference sequence). The CDR3 totals 15 residues. The V and J ends lost 2 bases and 3 bases, in that order; junction bases with no gene match: 6. CDR3 in DNA: TGTGCCAGCAGCTTCCAGGGACAGGATAAAGAGACCCAGTACTTC. Its protein product is CASSFQGQDKETQYF. The variable domain in full, completed from reference TRBV5-4 and TRBJ2-5, reads ETGVTQSPTHLIKTRGQQVTLRCSSQSGHNTVSWYQQALGQGPQFIFQYYREEENGRGNFPPRFSGLQFPNYSSELNVNALELDDSALYLCASSFQGQDKETQYFGPGTRLLVL.

The gene calls are TRBV6-5 and TRBJ2-1; 13 bases are shared with TRBD2. The CDR3 has 15 residues. Germline V gene sequence: CDR1 MNHEY, CDR2 SVGAGI. The trim removed 5 bases at V and 13 bases at J, leaving 11 bases unmatched. The CDR3 nucleotides are TGTGCCAGCAGTACTGGACTAGCGGGGGAGGGGGAACAGTTCTTC. It yields the protein CASSTGLAGEGEQFF.

The genes are TRBV5-1 and TRBJ2-3; perhaps TRBD1 as D (7 bases). V lost 0 bases and J 2 bases, leaving 13 bases between the germline ends. The CDR3 has 16 amino acids. Germline CDR1 SGHRS, CDR2 YFSETQ. Here the CDR3 reads CASSLEGRGDTDTQYF. The CDR3 bases are TGCGCCAGCAGCTTGGAAGGCAGGGGGGACACAGATACGCAGTATTTT.

This sequence joins TRBV5-1 and TRBJ2-3, with D possibly being TRBD1 or TRBD2 (5 bases each). Per the germline V gene, CDR1 is SGHRS and CDR2 is YFSETQ. This CDR3 region has 15 residues. V was trimmed by 4 bases and J by 2 bases, leaving 14 bases between them. The CDR3 nucleotides are TGCGCCAGCAGCCCCAGGGACCAGACCACAGATACGCAGTATTTT. Translated, it gives CASSPRDQTTDTQYF.

The chain links TRBV10-3 to TRBJ2-3, with D perhaps TRBD2 (5 bases). Per germline, CDR1 ENHRY and CDR2 SYGVKD. The germline V and J ends were trimmed by 0 bases and 3 bases, with 13 bases remaining between them. This CDR3 spans 16 amino acids. In DNA form, the CDR3 reads TGTGCCATCAGTGAGTCGAGCGGTAGTCGAACAGATACGCAGTATTTT. This encodes CAISESSGSRTDTQYF.

The chain links TRBV7-9 to TRBJ1-1; D gene uncertain. In germline, CDR1 is SEHNR, CDR2 FQNEAQ (reference sequence). Trimming shortened V by 1 base and J by 0 bases, and 9 bases separated the two germline ends. The CDR3 consists of 15 residues. This CDR3 is CASSLDLYLNTEAFF. The CDR3 DNA follows: TGTGCCAGCAGCTTAGATCTGTATTTGAACACTGAAGCTTTCTTT. Full variable domain (rest looked up from reference TRBV7-9 and TRBJ1-1): DTGVSQNPRHKITKRGQNVTFRCDPISEHNRLYWYRQTLGQGPEFLTYFQNEAQLEKSRLLSDRFSAERPKGSFSTLEIQRTEQGDSAMYLCASSLDLYLNTEAFFGQGTRLTVV.

This clonotype came up a few times. The V gene is TRBV7-3, the J gene TRBJ2-3, with 10 bases that match TRBD1. CDR3 size: 16 residues. The V and J ends lost 5 bases and 4 bases, in that order; junction bases with no gene match: 9. CDR1 SGHTA and CDR2 FQGTGA come from the germline V gene. The DNA for the CDR3 is TGTGCCAGCAGCAAATGGACTGGACAGGGGGCAGATACGCAGTATTTT. It translates to CASSKWTGQGADTQYF. The variable domain in full, with the rest retrieved from reference TRBV7-3 and TRBJ2-3, is GAGVSQTPSNKVTEKGKYVELRCDPISGHTALYWYRQSLGQGPEFLIYFQGTGAADDSGLPNDRFFAVRPEGSVSTLKIQRTERGDSAVYLCASSKWTGQGADTQYFGPGTRLTVL.

This clonotype has only a few counts. This chain connects TRBV15 to TRBJ2-5; 10 bases map to TRBD1. Germline CDR1 LNHNV, CDR2 YYDKDF (reference sequence). This CDR3 has 15 amino acids. With 6 bases clipped from V and 1 base from J, the junction kept 5 bases outside the gene matches. The CDR3 protein is CATSRQGAFQETQYF. The CDR3 DNA sequence: TGTGCCACCAGTAGACAGGGGGCGTTCCAAGAGACCCAGTACTTC.

This clonotype was picked up a small number of times. The chain has TRBV4-3 and TRBJ1-1, with unresolved D. This CDR3 is 15 amino acids long. V was cut by 0 bases and J by 1 base, with 9 bases left in between. Germline-derived CDR1 and CDR2 are LGHNA and YSLEER. The CDR3 nucleotides are TGCGCCAGCAGCCAAGAACCAGGAGGGAACACTGAAGCTTTCTTT. Translation gives CASSQEPGGNTEAFF.

This clonotype was counted only a few times. The chain links TRBV6-5 to TRBJ1-5; D remains ambiguous. The CDR3 runs to 15 residues. Trimming removed 2 bases from V and 2 bases from J, with 10 bases in between. Germline lookup yields CDR1 MNHEY and CDR2 SVGAGI. CDR3 loop: CASSYRSFGNQPQHF. DNA of the CDR3: TGTGCCAGCAGTTACAGGTCTTTTGGCAATCAGCCCCAGCATTTT.

The genes are TRBV6-5 and TRBJ2-7, with D maybe TRBD2 (5 bases). The CDR3 contains 15 residues. The germline V gene encodes CDR1 MNHEY and CDR2 SVGAGI. Deletions cut 6 bases from V and 2 bases from J, with 17 bases between. CDR3 protein: CASSRTGGRAYEQYF. CDR3 DNA: TGTGCCAGCAGCAGGACTGGTGGCCGTGCCTACGAGCAGTACTTC.

This chain uses TRBV7-2 with TRBJ2-5; D is possibly TRBD1 (5 bases). In germline, CDR1 is SGHTA, CDR2 FQGNSA. V gave up 5 bases and J gave up 4 bases, with 11 bases separating them. The CDR3 loop spans 13 amino acids. The CDR3 DNA sequence: TGTGCCAGCAGCATGACAGTTAGAGAGACCCAGTACTTC. Protein: CASSMTVRETQYF.

This clonotype was seen repeatedly, ten times or more. This rearrangement joins TRBV5-1 to TRBJ1-6; unclear D gene. CDR1 is SGHRS, CDR2 YFSETQ, per germline. With 2 bases removed from V and 5 bases from J, the gap between germline ends came to 8 bases. The CDR3 runs 14 residues. The CDR3 nucleotides are TGCGCCAGCAGCTTCGAGGGAGATAATTCACCCCTCCACTTT. It codes for CASSFEGDNSPLHF.

V and J are TRBV24-1 and TRBJ2-5; D might be TRBD1 (6 bases). The CDR3 runs 15 residues. Trimming took 2 bases from V and 2 from J, leaving 11 bases between them. Germline values: CDR1 KGHDR, CDR2 SFDVKD. CDR3 region: CATSDSRTAQETQYF. The CDR3 DNA follows: TGTGCCACCAGTGATTCCCGGACAGCACAAGAGACCCAGTACTTC.

This clonotype came up a few times. This chain joins TRBV19 and TRBJ2-1, with a possible D match to TRBD1 (6 bases). Trimming removed 10 bases from V and 7 bases from J, with 17 bases in between. Germline V gene data show CDR1 as LNHDA and CDR2 as SQIVND (reference sequence). The CDR3 has 13 amino acids. The CDR3 DNA reads as TGTGCCACTGGTGGACAGCCGTGGAATGAGCAGTTCTTC. Translating gives CATGGQPWNEQFF.

The rearrangement joins TRBV12-3 or TRBV12-4 to TRBJ2-5; D may be TRBD2 (5 bases). The CDR3 spans 12 residues. The V and J ends lost 9 bases and 5 bases respectively, with 13 bases between them. The CDR3 nucleotides are TGTGCCAGTGGGAGAGTAGGGGAGACCCAGTACTTC. Residues: CASGRVGETQYF.

This CDR3 is CAISEWRDTGELFF. CDR3 in DNA: TGTGCCATCAGTGAGTGGAGGGACACCGGGGAGCTGTTTTTT. The J gene is TRBJ2-2, the V gene TRBV10-3; D might be TRBD2 (6 bases). Germline CDR1 and CDR2: ENHRY and SYGVKD. The germline V and J ends were trimmed by 1 base and 3 bases, with 6 bases remaining between them. The CDR3 length is 14 residues.